What follows is one TCR beta chain and its context. Antigen specificity is unknown. Trimming stripped 5 bases from V and 2 bases from J, with 9 bases between. CDR1 SGHTA and CDR2 FQGNSA come from the germline V gene. This CDR3 has 13 residues. This record belongs to a study of cytomegalovirus exposure and HLA in healthy donors. Study-wide results and caveats: Researchers reportedly found TCR beta sequences accurately predicted most subjects' HLA-A and HLA-B alleles.

This PCR relied on a set of 60 Vbeta primers and 13 Jbeta primers. Sequencing used immunoSEQ multiplex PCR; TCRdb keeps in-frame clones, though not all of them. The profile covers around 140,000 clones, with around 78% appearing a single time and about 1.6% taken by the ten largest. This chain links TRBV7-2 with TRBJ2-5; the D is unclear. This sequence originates from a woman younger than 30 in good health and CMV-seronegative. The specimen sequenced was PBMCs. CDR3 sequence reads: CASSIVEQETQYF. The CDR3 coding sequence is TGTGCCAGCAGCATAGTGGAGCAAGAGACCCAGTACTTC.